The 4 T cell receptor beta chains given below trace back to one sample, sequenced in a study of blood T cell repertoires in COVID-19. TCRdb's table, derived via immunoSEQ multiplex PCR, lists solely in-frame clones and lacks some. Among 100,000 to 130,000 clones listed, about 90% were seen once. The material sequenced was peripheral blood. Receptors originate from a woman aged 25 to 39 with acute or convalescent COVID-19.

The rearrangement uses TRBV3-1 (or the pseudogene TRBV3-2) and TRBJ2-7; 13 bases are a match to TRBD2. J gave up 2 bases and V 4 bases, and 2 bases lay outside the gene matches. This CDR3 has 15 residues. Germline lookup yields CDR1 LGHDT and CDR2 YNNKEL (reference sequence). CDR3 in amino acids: CASSPGLAGAYEQYF. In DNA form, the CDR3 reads TGTGCCAGCAGCCCCGGACTAGCGGGGGCCTACGAGCAGTACTTC.

In DNA form, the CDR3 reads TGTGCCAGCAGCTCACCACAGGGGTACAATGAGCAGTTCTTC. Its translation: CASSSPQGYNEQFF. The chain recombines TRBV11-2 with TRBJ2-1, with 7 bases identical to TRBD1. Germline V gene sequence: CDR1 SGHAT, CDR2 FQNNGV. With 4 bases clipped from V and 4 bases from J, the junction kept 4 bases outside the gene matches. The CDR3 runs to 14 residues.

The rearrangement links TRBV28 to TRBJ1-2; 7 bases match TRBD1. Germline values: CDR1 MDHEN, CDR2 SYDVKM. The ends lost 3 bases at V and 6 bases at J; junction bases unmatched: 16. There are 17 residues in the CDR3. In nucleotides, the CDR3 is TGTGCCAGCAGTTTGCCTCTCTACAGGGGCCCAAAGCATGGCTACACCTTC. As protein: CASSLPLYRGPKHGYTF.

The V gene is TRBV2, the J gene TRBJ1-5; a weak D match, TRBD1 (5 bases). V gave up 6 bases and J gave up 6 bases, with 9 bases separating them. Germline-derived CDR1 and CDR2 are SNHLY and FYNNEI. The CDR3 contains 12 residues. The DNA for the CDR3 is TGTGCCAGCAGCGTTAGGGGTCAGCCCCAGCATTTT. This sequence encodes CASSVRGQPQHF.